One and the same sample provided the 4 T cell receptor beta chains below, sequenced in a study of shared clonotypes between healthy human individuals. The naive CD8 subset, CD45RO-negative cells positively selected for CCR7, excluded terminally differentiated effector memory CD45RA+ cells. Clones were sequenced by immunoSEQ multiplex PCR, and TCRdb holds only the in-frame ones, with some missing. There are about 2.1 million clones in the sample; just under 95% occur only once, and under 2% lies in the top ten. Input material: naive CD8+ T cells from PBMCs. These receptors came from a man between 18 and 35 years old in good health. Some clones in this sample may be carry-over from other donors' samples.

This chain uses TRBV5-6 with TRBJ1-4; 9 positions match TRBD1. The trim removed 0 bases at V and 7 bases at J, leaving 4 bases unmatched. CDR3 size: 15 residues. The germline CDR1 and CDR2 sequences are SGHDT and YYEEEE. Here the CDR3 DNA reads TGTGCCAGCAGCTTGGCGGGACAGGGCGGTGAAAAACTGTTTTTT. Amino acid sequence: CASSLAGQGGEKLFF.

This clone was seen once. CDR3 DNA: TGCGCCAGCAGCCAAGGGGCTTCCGGGTCGTACGGAAACACCATATATTTT. Its protein is CASSQGASGSYGNTIYF. J is TRBJ1-3 and V is TRBV4-1, with D unclear. V was shortened by 1 base and J by 4 bases, with 17 bases between the two germline ends. The CDR3 is 17 residues long. Germline V gene data show CDR1 as MGHRA and CDR2 as YSYEKL.

The chain uses TRBV28 and TRBJ1-5; TRBD1 is a possible D gene (5 bases). V was shortened by 0 bases and J by 1 base, with 7 bases between the two germline ends. The CDR3 is 15 amino acids. Germline CDR1 MDHEN, CDR2 SYDVKM. CDR3: CASSLWQGSNQPQHF. The CDR3 bases are TGTGCCAGCAGTTTATGGCAGGGAAGCAATCAGCCCCAGCATTTT. Combining the CDR3 with reference TRBV28 and TRBJ1-5 gives the whole variable domain DVKVTQSSRYLVKRTGEKVFLECVQDMDHENMFWYRQDPGLGLRLIYFSYDVKMKEKGDIPEGYSVSREKKERFSLILESASTNQTSMYLCASSLWQGSNQPQHFGDGTRLSIL.

Remarks on this clone: The sample contains more than one DNA sequence encoding this CDR3. The J gene is TRBJ2-7, the V gene TRBV27; tentative D call: TRBD2 (5 bases). CDR1 is MNHEY, CDR2 SMNVEV, per germline (reference sequence). V lost 2 bases and J 0 bases, leaving 11 bases between the germline ends. The CDR3 contains 15 residues. In DNA form, the CDR3 reads TGTGCCAGCAGTTTAGTTGCGGGCTACTCCTACGAGCAGTACTTC. It codes for CASSLVAGYSYEQYF.